The source of this T cell receptor (beta chain) is a study of cytomegalovirus exposure and HLA in healthy donors. Overall study: An earlier analysis identified 95 million to 120 million unique TCR beta sequences in about 179 million T cells.

PCR primers comprised 60 Vbeta and 13 Jbeta primers. Only in-frame clones appear in the TCRdb table, and some are missing; sequencing was by immunoSEQ multiplex PCR. The sample shows hundreds of thousands of clones, around 80% of them seen only once. This CDR3 has 13 amino acids. Overall study results and limits: In all likelihood, a cluster of highly shared sequence variants was a sequencing artifact. Overall, approximately 150 TCR beta chains were annotated as cytomegalovirus-associated. Association of a missense DCLRE1C variant with TCR beta V- and J-gene trimming was reported in a later analysis.

Remarks on this clone: Its specificity is unknown.

J is TRBJ2-7 and V is TRBV21-1; TRBD1 is the table's D call, not checked against the DNA. TRBV21-1 is noted as a pseudogene. This TCR came from a man between 25 and 39 years old in good health and CMV-seronegative. Sequencing used PBMCs. The CDR3 region has the DNA TGTGCCAGCAGCAAAGAGGACAGGGACGAGCAGTACTTC. Encoded protein: CASSKEDRDEQYF.